The 3 T cell receptor beta chains reported below all come from one sample, sequenced in a study of cytomegalovirus exposure and HLA in healthy donors. Primers included in the PCR were 60 Vbeta and 13 Jbeta primers. Profiling relied on immunoSEQ multiplex PCR, and the TCRdb table lists in-frame clones only, not all of them. The profile shows fewer than 250,000 clones, about 80% of them singletons. Sequenced material: PBMCs. The receptors derive from a male donor in good health and CMV-seronegative.

J is TRBJ2-7 and V is TRBV9, with D possibly being TRBD2 (5 bases). From germline, CDR1 is SGDLS and CDR2 YYNGEE. V gave up 0 bases and J gave up 4 bases, with 11 bases separating them. CDR3 length equals 14 residues. The DNA for the CDR3 is TGTGCCAGCAGCGTAGCAAACCGGGGTTACGAGCAGTACTTC. Translating it yields CASSVANRGYEQYF.

The rearrangement uses TRBV5-6 and TRBJ2-6; tentatively, D is TRBD2 (6 bases). CDR3 length: 18 amino acids. CDR1 is SGHDT and CDR2 is YYEEEE in the germline V gene. The ends were cut back, 3 bases at V and 0 bases at J, with 16 bases in the middle. The CDR3 sequence is CASSSTGTYSSGANVLTF. For the CDR3, the DNA is TGTGCCAGCAGCTCAACCGGGACTTACAGCTCTGGGGCCAACGTCCTGACTTTC.

This chain connects TRBV7-2 to TRBJ2-5, with TRBD2 matching over 7 bases. Germline CDR1 is SGHTA and CDR2 is FQGNSA. With V trimmed by 5 bases and J by 0 bases, 6 bases remained unmatched. The CDR3 has 15 amino acids. This CDR3 is CASSKDAGDQETQYF. In DNA, the CDR3 is TGTGCCAGCAGCAAAGATGCGGGAGACCAAGAGACCCAGTACTTC. Together with reference TRBV7-2 and TRBJ2-5, the CDR3 gives the full variable domain: GAGVSQSPSNKVTEKGKDVELRCDPISGHTALYWYRQSLGQGLEFLIYFQGNSAPDKSGLPSDRFSAERTGGSVSTLTIQRTQQEDSAVYLCASSKDAGDQETQYFGPGTRLLVL.